This TCR beta chain is drawn from a study of blood T cells in healthy people across ages. This clonotype was recorded once. V shed 5 bases and J shed 4 bases, with 15 bases lying between them. The CDR3 contains 15 residues. Germline V lookup: CDR1 SGHTA, CDR2 FQGNSA. A J-beta primer mix and a sample-barcoded 5' primer were used in a second PCR of roughly 7 to 12 cycles. Each TCR beta cDNA got a 12-nucleotide random molecular identifier. TCRdb independently ran MiXCR on the 5' RACE reads; one entry per CDR3 protein. The sample has about 1.7 million distinct CDR3 sequences, 28% seen once. This chain joins TRBV7-2 and TRBJ1-5; TRBD1 might be the D (5 bases). This clonotype was obtained from a woman in her twenties or thirties in good health. Specimen: blood. CDR3 loop: CASSAERGGNQPQHF. CDR3 DNA: TGTGCCAGCAGCGCTGAAAGGGGTGGGAATCAGCCCCAGCATTTT.